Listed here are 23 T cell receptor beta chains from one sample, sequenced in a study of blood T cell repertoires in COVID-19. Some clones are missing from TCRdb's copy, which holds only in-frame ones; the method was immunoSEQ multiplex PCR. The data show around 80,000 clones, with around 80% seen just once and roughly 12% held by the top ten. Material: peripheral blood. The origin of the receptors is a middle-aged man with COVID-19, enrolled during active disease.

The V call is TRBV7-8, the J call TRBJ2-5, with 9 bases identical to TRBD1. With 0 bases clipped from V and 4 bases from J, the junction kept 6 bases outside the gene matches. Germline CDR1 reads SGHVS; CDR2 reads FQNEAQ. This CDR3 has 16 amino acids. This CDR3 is CASSLAENRGRETQYF. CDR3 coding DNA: TGTGCCAGCAGCTTAGCCGAGAACAGGGGGCGAGAGACCCAGTACTTC. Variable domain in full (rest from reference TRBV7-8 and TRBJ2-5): GAGVSQSPRYKVAKRGQDVALRCDPISGHVSLFWYQQALGQGPEFLTYFQNEAQLDKSGLPSDRFFAERPEGSVSTLKIQRTQQEDSAVYLCASSLAENRGRETQYFGPGTRLLVL.

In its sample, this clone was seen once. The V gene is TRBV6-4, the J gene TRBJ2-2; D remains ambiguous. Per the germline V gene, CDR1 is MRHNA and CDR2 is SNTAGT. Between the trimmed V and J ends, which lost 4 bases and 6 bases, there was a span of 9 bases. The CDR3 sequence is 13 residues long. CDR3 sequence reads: CASSASVAGELFF. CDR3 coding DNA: TGTGCCAGCAGTGCCTCTGTCGCCGGGGAGCTGTTTTTT.

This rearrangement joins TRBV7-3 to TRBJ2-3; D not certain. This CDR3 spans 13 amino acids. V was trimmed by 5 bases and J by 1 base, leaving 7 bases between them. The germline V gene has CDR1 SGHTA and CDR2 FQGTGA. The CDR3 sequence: CASSPTGTDTQYF. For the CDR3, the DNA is TGTGCCAGCAGCCCCACGGGCACAGATACGCAGTATTTT.

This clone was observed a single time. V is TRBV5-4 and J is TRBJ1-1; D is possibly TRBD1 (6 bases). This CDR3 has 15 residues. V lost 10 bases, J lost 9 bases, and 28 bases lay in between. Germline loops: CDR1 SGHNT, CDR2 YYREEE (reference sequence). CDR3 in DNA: TGTGCCGCGAGGGGGACGGGTGGGAGAACAGGGAAAGCTTTCTTT. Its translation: CAARGTGGRTGKAFF.

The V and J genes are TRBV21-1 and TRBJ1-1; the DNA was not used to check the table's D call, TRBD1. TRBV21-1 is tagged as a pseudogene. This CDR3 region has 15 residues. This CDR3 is CASSTCGRGETEAFF. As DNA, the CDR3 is TGTGCCAGCAGCACCTGTGGCAGGGGAGAAACTGAAGCTTTCTTT.

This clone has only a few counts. CDR3 region: CASSPSRVQTLAFF. CDR3 DNA sequence: TGTGCCAGCAGCCCCTCACGGGTCCAAACGCTGGCCTTCTTT. The rearrangement uses TRBV7-8 and TRBJ1-1; D is uncertain. Germline CDR1 is SGHVS and CDR2 is FQNEAQ. V lost 5 bases and J lost 14, with 24 bases in between. This CDR3 spans 14 amino acids.

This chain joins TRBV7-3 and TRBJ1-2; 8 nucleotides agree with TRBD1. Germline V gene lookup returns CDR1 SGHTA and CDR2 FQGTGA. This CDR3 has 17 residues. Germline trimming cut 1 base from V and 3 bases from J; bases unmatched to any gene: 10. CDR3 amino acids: CASSLSPGGPIDYGYTF. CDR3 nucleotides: TGTGCCAGCAGCTTAAGTCCAGGGGGCCCAATTGACTATGGCTACACCTTC.

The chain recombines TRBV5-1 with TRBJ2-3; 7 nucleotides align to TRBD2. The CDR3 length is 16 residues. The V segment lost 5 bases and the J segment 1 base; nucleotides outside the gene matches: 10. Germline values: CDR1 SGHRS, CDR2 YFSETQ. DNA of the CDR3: TGCGCCAGCAGTAGGGAAGCGGGAAGGGGCACAGATACGCAGTATTTT. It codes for CASSREAGRGTDTQYF.

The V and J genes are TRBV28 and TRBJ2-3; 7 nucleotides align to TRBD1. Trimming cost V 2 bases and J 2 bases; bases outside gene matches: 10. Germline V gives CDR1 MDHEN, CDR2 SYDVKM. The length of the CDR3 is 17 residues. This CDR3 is CASSLTGTALITDTQYF. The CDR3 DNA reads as TGTGCCAGCAGTTTAACCGGGACAGCACTGATCACAGATACGCAGTATTTT. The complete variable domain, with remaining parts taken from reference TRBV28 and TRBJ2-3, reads DVKVTQSSRYLVKRTGEKVFLECVQDMDHENMFWYRQDPGLGLRLIYFSYDVKMKEKGDIPEGYSVSREKKERFSLILESASTNQTSMYLCASSLTGTALITDTQYFGPGTRLTVL.

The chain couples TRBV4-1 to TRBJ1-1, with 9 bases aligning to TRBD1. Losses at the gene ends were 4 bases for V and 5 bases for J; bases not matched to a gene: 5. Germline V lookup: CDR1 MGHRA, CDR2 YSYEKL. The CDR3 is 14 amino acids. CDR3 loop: CASSRTGGSTEAFF. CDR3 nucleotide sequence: TGCGCCAGCAGCCGAACAGGGGGCTCTACTGAAGCTTTCTTT.

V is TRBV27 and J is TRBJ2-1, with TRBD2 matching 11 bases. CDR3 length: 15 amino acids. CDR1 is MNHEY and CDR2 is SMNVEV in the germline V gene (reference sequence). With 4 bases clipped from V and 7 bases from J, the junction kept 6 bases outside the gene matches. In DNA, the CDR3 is TGTGCCAGCAGTTCACTAGCGGGAGTGTTTAATGAGCAGTTCTTC. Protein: CASSSLAGVFNEQFF.

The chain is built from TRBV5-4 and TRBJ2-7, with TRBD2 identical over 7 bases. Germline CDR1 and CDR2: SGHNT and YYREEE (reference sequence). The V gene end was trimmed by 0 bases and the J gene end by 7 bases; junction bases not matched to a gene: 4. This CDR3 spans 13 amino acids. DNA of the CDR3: TGTGCCAGCAGCTTGGTGGGCGGGAGAGAGCAGTACTTC. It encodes CASSLVGGREQYF. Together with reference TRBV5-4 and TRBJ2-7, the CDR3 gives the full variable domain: ETGVTQSPTHLIKTRGQQVTLRCSSQSGHNTVSWYQQALGQGPQFIFQYYREEENGRGNFPPRFSGLQFPNYSSELNVNALELDDSALYLCASSLVGGREQYFGPGTRLTVT.

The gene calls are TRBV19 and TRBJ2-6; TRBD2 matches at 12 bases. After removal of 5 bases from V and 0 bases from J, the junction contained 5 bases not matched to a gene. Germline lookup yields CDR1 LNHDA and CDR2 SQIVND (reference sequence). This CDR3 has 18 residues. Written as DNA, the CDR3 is TGTGCCAGTAGTCCCCCGGGACTAGCGGGCTCTGGGGCCAACGTCCTGACTTTC. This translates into CASSPPGLAGSGANVLTF.

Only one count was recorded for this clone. CDR3 sequence (DNA): TGTGCCACCAGTGATTCCGACAGGGCTGGGGCCAACGTCCTGACTTTC. It translates to CATSDSDRAGANVLTF. The V gene is TRBV24-1, the J gene TRBJ2-6; the match to TRBD1 covers 7 bases. Germline CDR1 and CDR2: KGHDR and SFDVKD. This CDR3 is built from 16 residues. V lost 2 bases to trimming and J lost 2 bases; unmatched junction nucleotides: 2.

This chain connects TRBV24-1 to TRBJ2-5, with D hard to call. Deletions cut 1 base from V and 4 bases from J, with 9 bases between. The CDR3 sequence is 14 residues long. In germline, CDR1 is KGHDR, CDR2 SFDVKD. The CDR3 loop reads CATSDLGPGETQYF. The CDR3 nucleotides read TGTGCCACCAGTGATTTAGGTCCGGGAGAGACCCAGTACTTC.

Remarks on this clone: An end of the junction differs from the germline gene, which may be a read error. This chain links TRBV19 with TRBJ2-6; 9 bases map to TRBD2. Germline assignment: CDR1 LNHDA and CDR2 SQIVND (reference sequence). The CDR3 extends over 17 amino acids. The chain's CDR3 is CASTLRGGISGANVLAF. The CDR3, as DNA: TGTGCCAGTACCTTGCGGGGGGGGATTTCTGGGGCCAACGTCCTGGCTTTC.

The CDR3 loop is CASSGREGRSSGANVLTF. The CDR3 region has the DNA TGTGCCAGTAGTGGGCGGGAGGGTAGAAGCTCTGGGGCCAACGTCCTGACTTTC. The rearrangement links TRBV19 to TRBJ2-6; 9 bases match TRBD2. The CDR3 is made up of 18 amino acids. Germline lookup yields CDR1 LNHDA and CDR2 SQIVND (reference sequence). V was pared by 5 bases and J by 0 bases, with 8 bases of the junction left unmatched.

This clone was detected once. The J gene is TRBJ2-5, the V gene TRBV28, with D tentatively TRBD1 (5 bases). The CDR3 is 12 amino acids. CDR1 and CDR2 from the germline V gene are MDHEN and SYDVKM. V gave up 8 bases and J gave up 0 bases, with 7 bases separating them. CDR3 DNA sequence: TGTGCCAGCGGGGCAAACCAAGAGACCCAGTACTTC. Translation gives CASGANQETQYF.

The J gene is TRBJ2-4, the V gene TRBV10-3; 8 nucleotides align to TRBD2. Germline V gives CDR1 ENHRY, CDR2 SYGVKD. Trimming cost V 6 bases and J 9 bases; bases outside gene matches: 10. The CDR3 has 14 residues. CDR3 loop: CAISLTGSGSIQYF. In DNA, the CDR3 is TGTGCCATCAGCCTTACAGGGAGCGGGAGCATTCAGTACTTC.

As DNA, the CDR3 is TGTGCCAGCAGCCAAGACGAGGGGCTAGCGGGAGGCAATGAGCAGTTCTTC. It specifies CASSQDEGLAGGNEQFF. V usage is TRBV4-2 and J usage is TRBJ2-1; the match to TRBD2 covers 11 bases. Trimming removed 0 bases from V and 6 bases from J; junction bases left unmatched: 7. CDR3 length equals 17 residues. In germline, CDR1 is LGHNA, CDR2 YNFKEQ.

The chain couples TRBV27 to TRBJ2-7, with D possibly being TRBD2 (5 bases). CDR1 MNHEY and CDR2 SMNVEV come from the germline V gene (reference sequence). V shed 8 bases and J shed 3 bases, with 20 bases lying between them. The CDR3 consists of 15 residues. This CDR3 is CASRLEGVRGYEQYF. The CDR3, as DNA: TGTGCCAGCCGCCTAGAGGGAGTACGGGGCTACGAGCAGTACTTC.

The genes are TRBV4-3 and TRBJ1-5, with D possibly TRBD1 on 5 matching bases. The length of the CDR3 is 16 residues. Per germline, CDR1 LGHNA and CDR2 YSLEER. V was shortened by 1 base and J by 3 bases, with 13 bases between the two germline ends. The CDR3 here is CASSQGAGGANQPQHF. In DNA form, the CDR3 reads TGCGCCAGCAGCCAAGGCGCAGGAGGGGCCAATCAGCCCCAGCATTTT.

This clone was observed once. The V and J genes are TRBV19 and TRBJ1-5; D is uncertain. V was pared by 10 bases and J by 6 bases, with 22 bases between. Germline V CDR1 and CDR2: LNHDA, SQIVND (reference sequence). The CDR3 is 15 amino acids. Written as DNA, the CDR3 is TGTGCCACCCAAAGAACAGAGATGGGGAGTCAGCCCCAGCATTTT. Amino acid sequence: CATQRTEMGSQPQHF. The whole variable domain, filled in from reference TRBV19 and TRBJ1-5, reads DGGITQSPKYLFRKEGQNVTLSCEQNLNHDAMYWYRQDPGQGLRLIYYSQIVNDFQKGDIAEGYSVSREKKESFPLTVTSAQKNPTAFYLCATQRTEMGSQPQHFGDGTRLSIL.